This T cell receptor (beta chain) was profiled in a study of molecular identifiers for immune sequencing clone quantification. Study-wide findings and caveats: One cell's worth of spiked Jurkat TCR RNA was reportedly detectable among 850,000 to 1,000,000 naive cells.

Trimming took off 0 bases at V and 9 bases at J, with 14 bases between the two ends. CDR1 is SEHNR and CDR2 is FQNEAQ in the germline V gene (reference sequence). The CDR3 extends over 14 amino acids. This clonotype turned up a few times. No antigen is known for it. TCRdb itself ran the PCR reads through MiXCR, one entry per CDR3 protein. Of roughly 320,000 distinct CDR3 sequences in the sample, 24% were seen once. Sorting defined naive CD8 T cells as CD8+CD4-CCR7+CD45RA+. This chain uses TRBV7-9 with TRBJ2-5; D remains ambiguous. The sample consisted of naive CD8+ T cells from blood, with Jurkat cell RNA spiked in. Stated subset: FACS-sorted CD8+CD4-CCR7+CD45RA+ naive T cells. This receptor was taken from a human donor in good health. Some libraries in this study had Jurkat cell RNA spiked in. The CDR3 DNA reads TGTGCCAGCAGCTTAGCGTTGAGGTTGGAGCCCCAGTACTTC. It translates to CASSLALRLEPQYF.